Included here is one T cell receptor (beta chain) sequence, with context. The antigen is not known. Expressed TCRB transcripts were sequenced after all isolated RNA was converted to cDNA. Deep immunoSEQ sequencing covered naive, central memory and regulatory T cell samples. Some clones are missing from TCRdb's copy, which holds only in-frame ones; the method was immunoSEQ multiplex PCR. The sample includes a few hundred thousand clones, approximately 16% seen only once; the top ten take approximately 0.02%. The source of the sample is a study of beta chain features in type 1 diabetes. The CDR3 runs 14 residues. V dropped 6 bases and J dropped 4; count of bases not matched to a gene: 5. Germline assignment: CDR1 MGHDK and CDR2 SYGVNS. Whole-study findings and limits: Sequencing from cDNA could over-represent high-TCR-expressing cells.

Sample: naive CD4+ T cells from blood. The rearrangement joins TRBV25-1 to TRBJ2-2; the match to TRBD1 covers 7 bases. This clonotype originated in a woman in her late teens or twenties in good health. The CDR3 DNA is TGTGCCAGCAGACCCGGGACAGCCACCGGGGAGCTGTTTTTT. Its protein is CASRPGTATGELFF.